This entry lists 21 T cell receptor beta chains sequenced from one sample in a study of blood T cell repertoires in COVID-19. The assay was immunoSEQ multiplex PCR, and TCRdb's table has in-frame clones only and misses some. Of 100,000 to 150,000 clones listed, roughly 86% are singletons. The sample taken for sequencing was peripheral blood. Every receptor here comes from a woman in her 70s with COVID-19, enrolled during active disease.

In its sample, this clone was seen a few times. CDR3 sequence reads: CASSILQGMSNYGYTF. The CDR3 nucleotides are TGTGCCAGCAGCATCCTTCAGGGGATGTCTAACTATGGCTACACCTTC. V usage is TRBV21-1 and J usage is TRBJ1-2; the table's D call TRBD1 went unverified against the DNA. TRBV21-1 is deemed a pseudogene. The length of the CDR3 is 16 residues.

There are a few counts of this clone. The chain combines TRBV7-2 with TRBJ1-6; TRBD1 matches at 7 bases. CDR1 SGHTA and CDR2 FQGNSA come from the germline V gene. This CDR3 is 13 amino acids long. The trim removed 5 bases at V and 10 bases at J, leaving 5 bases unmatched. CDR3 DNA: TGTGCCAGCAGCATTGACAGGGCCTCACCCCTCCACTTT. Translating gives CASSIDRASPLHF.

This clone was seen just once. The rearrangement joins TRBV11-2 to TRBJ1-1, with 7 bases matching TRBD1. The CDR3 extends over 15 amino acids. V lost 3 bases, J lost 1 base, and 5 bases stayed unmatched. The germline CDR1 and CDR2 sequences are SGHAT and FQNNGV. The CDR3 coding sequence is TGTGCCAGCAGCTTGACGGGACAGCCGAACACTGAAGCTTTCTTT. Amino acid sequence: CASSLTGQPNTEAFF.

This clone was observed a few times. The chain links TRBV7-9 to TRBJ2-1, with 9 nucleotides matching TRBD2. In germline, CDR1 is SEHNR, CDR2 FQNEAQ (reference sequence). CDR3 size: 17 residues. V trimming: 1 base; J trimming: 3 bases; junction bases outside the gene matches: 7. CDR3 amino acids: CASSLVLAGVYYNEQFF. The CDR3 region has the DNA TGTGCCAGCAGCTTAGTTTTAGCGGGGGTTTACTACAATGAGCAGTTCTTC.

The rearrangement uses TRBV2 and TRBJ1-1, with 10 positions matching TRBD1. The CDR3 has 15 residues. Trimming at V came to 10 bases and at J to 6 bases, leaving 14 bases not matched to a gene. Germline V gene data show CDR1 as SNHLY and CDR2 as FYNNEI. The CDR3 reads CAIGRDRGKIAEAFF. Written as DNA, the CDR3 is TGTGCCATCGGCCGGGACAGGGGTAAAATAGCTGAAGCTTTCTTT.

V and J are TRBV25-1 and TRBJ1-4; 7 bases fit TRBD1. CDR3 length: 14 residues. V trimming: 8 bases; J trimming: 2 bases; junction bases outside the gene matches: 5. Per germline, CDR1 MGHDK and CDR2 SYGVNS. As DNA, the CDR3 is TGTGCCAGCGGCCACAGGGGCACTAATGAAAAACTGTTTTTT. This sequence encodes CASGHRGTNEKLFF.

The chain couples TRBV19 to TRBJ2-6; perhaps TRBD1 as D (6 bases). The V gene's germline CDR1 is LNHDA and CDR2 SQIVND (reference sequence). The CDR3 is 18 amino acids. The V end was cut by 10 bases, the J end by 16 bases, with 38 bases between. CDR3 sequence reads: CATQRQGQGHFQSTGLTF. DNA of the CDR3: TGTGCCACCCAACGCCAGGGACAAGGACATTTTCAGTCGACGGGTCTGACTTTC.

CDR3 bases: TGTGCCAGCAGCTTGACAGGGATGAACACTGAAGCTTTCTTT. Translation gives CASSLTGMNTEAFF. The V call is TRBV27, the J call TRBJ1-1; 7 positions match TRBD1. Germline lookup yields CDR1 MNHEY and CDR2 SMNVEV (reference sequence). The V gene end was trimmed by 6 bases and the J gene end by 0 bases; junction bases not matched to a gene: 4. CDR3 length equals 14 residues.

This chain connects TRBV4-1 to TRBJ1-6; D is unresolved. The CDR3 loop spans 18 amino acids. Trimming pared 0 bases from V and 1 base from J, leaving 13 bases between. From germline, CDR1 is MGHRA and CDR2 YSYEKL. CDR3 in amino acids: CASSQDYGRGSYNSPLHF. CDR3 nucleotides: TGCGCCAGCAGCCAAGATTATGGGAGAGGGTCCTATAATTCACCCCTCCACTTT.

This chain uses TRBV28 with TRBJ2-3; TRBD2 matches 8 bases. The CDR3 loop spans 15 amino acids. V dropped 7 bases and J dropped 1; count of bases not matched to a gene: 7. Germline V gene lookup returns CDR1 MDHEN and CDR2 SYDVKM. Written as DNA, the CDR3 is TGTGCCAGCAAGAAGCGGGGGAGGGGCACAGATACGCAGTATTTT. The encoded protein is CASKKRGRGTDTQYF.

The CDR3 bases are TGTGCCAGCAGTGGAACCAGGTCCAGGGCTCGCGAGCAGTACTTC. Translating gives CASSGTRSRAREQYF. The rearrangement uses TRBV25-1 and TRBJ2-7, with a possible D match to TRBD1 (5 bases). CDR1 is MGHDK, CDR2 SYGVNS, per germline. V was cut by 4 bases and J by 6 bases, with 19 bases left in between. The CDR3 has 15 residues.

The chain employs TRBV19 and TRBJ1-5, with a weak D call TRBD1 (5 bases). CDR1 is LNHDA and CDR2 is SQIVND in the germline V gene (reference sequence). This CDR3 region has 15 residues. V was clipped by 11 bases and J by 3 bases, with 20 bases between them. CDR3 nucleotide sequence: TGTGCCGCCTCGAAGGGGCGCGACTCCAATCAGCCCCAGCATTTT. It codes for CAASKGRDSNQPQHF.

CDR3 loop: CATSRALQNTEAFF. The CDR3, as DNA: TGTGCCACCAGCAGGGCTTTACAAAACACTGAAGCTTTCTTT. This chain joins TRBV15 and TRBJ1-1; D not certain. This CDR3 has 14 residues. The V gene lost 3 bases and the J gene lost 2 bases, with 10 bases spanning the gap. Germline CDR1 is LNHNV and CDR2 is YYDKDF (reference sequence).

This chain links TRBV5-1 with TRBJ1-5, with a weak D call TRBD1 (5 bases). Trimming stripped 0 bases from V and 3 bases from J, with 7 bases between. In germline, CDR1 is SGHRS, CDR2 YFSETQ. The CDR3 has 14 amino acids. Written as DNA, the CDR3 is TGCGCCAGCAGCTTGGAGGGGAACAATCAGCCCCAGCATTTT. Its translation: CASSLEGNNQPQHF. The variable domain in full, with the rest retrieved from reference TRBV5-1 and TRBJ1-5, is KAGVTQTPRYLIKTRGQQVTLSCSPISGHRSVSWYQQTPGQGLQFLFEYFSETQRNKGNFPGRFSGRQFSNSRSEMNVSTLELGDSALYLCASSLEGNNQPQHFGDGTRLSIL.

The chain employs TRBV30 and TRBJ1-2; 7 nucleotides line up with TRBD1. CDR1 is GTSNPN and CDR2 is SVGIG in the germline V gene (reference sequence). V lost 6 bases, J lost 3 bases, and 10 bases stayed unmatched. This CDR3 is 14 amino acids long. CDR3 region: CACMTGFSDYGYTF. CDR3 sequence (DNA): TGTGCCTGTATGACAGGGTTTAGTGACTATGGCTACACCTTC.

The V and J genes are TRBV6-6 and TRBJ1-1; D is ambiguous. Germline CDR1 and CDR2: MNHNY and SVGAGI (reference sequence). The CDR3 sequence is 13 residues long. V was pared by 6 bases and J by 3 bases, with 11 bases between. The CDR3 here is CASSFTRDTEAFF. DNA of the CDR3: TGTGCCAGCAGCTTTACTAGGGACACTGAAGCTTTCTTT.

V usage is TRBV29-1 and J usage is TRBJ2-1, with 9 bases aligning to TRBD1. CDR1 is SQVTM, CDR2 ANQGSEA, per germline. The CDR3 loop spans 15 amino acids. V was clipped by 7 bases and J by 6 bases; unmatched bases: 13. CDR3 coding DNA: TGCAGCGGAACTGATACCGGGACAGGGACCAATGAGCAGTTCTTC. Its translation is CSGTDTGTGTNEQFF.

V is TRBV28 and J is TRBJ1-2; maybe TRBD1 (6 bases). Germline loops: CDR1 MDHEN, CDR2 SYDVKM. Trimming removed 4 bases from V and 3 bases from J, with 9 bases in between. The CDR3 has 13 residues. CDR3 protein: CASSWGQYYGYTF. CDR3 coding DNA: TGTGCCAGCAGTTGGGGGCAGTACTATGGCTACACCTTC.

The chain combines TRBV28 with TRBJ1-6; 12 bases fit TRBD1. This CDR3 is 20 amino acids long. Looked up from germline, CDR1 is MDHEN and CDR2 is SYDVKM. The trim removed 6 bases at V and 9 bases at J, leaving 21 bases unmatched. In nucleotides, the CDR3 is TGTGCCAGCAGCTACGATTCCGGGACAGGGGGCTCTATCCTTCCTTCACCCCTCCACTTT. It encodes CASSYDSGTGGSILPSPLHF.

The genes are TRBV7-2 and TRBJ2-1, with 9 positions matching TRBD2. CDR3 length equals 14 residues. Germline V lookup: CDR1 SGHTA, CDR2 FQGNSA. J lost 4 bases, V lost 9 bases, and 7 bases had no gene match. CDR3 bases: TGTGCCAGTTCAGCGGGGGGCCGATACAATGAGCAGTTCTTC. Translated: CASSAGGRYNEQFF. The whole variable domain, remainder taken from reference TRBV7-2 and TRBJ2-1, is GAGVSQSPSNKVTEKGKDVELRCDPISGHTALYWYRQSLGQGLEFLIYFQGNSAPDKSGLPSDRFSAERTGGSVSTLTIQRTQQEDSAVYLCASSAGGRYNEQFFGPGTRLTVL.

The CDR3 is CASSGERVQRGSYEQYF. The CDR3 coding sequence is TGTGCCAGCAGTGGGGAGAGGGTCCAGCGGGGGTCCTACGAGCAGTACTTC. The chain combines TRBV2 with TRBJ2-7; 8 nucleotides line up with TRBD2. The CDR3 runs to 17 residues. J gave up 1 base and V 4 bases, and 12 bases lay outside the gene matches. In germline, CDR1 is SNHLY, CDR2 FYNNEI.